Listed below are T cell receptor beta chains from one sample, sequenced in a study of T-cell reconstitution after alpha-beta-depleted transplantation in children. Each CDR3 protein is one row after TCRdb ran MiXCR on the PCR reads. The profile covers roughly 350,000 distinct CDR3 sequences, with 10% appearing a single time and around 2.4% taken by the ten largest. The material was PBMCs from the stem cell graft donor, obtained from the stem cell graft. These receptors were taken from a human donor who donated a stem cell graft to a child with acute lymphoblastic leukemia. CDR3s include the opening cysteine and the closing phenylalanine or tryptophan. The D gene is left open where the match is weak. Clone size appears in some rows only: once, few, many, or a class for an expanded clone.

clone size,J gene,D gene,V gene,CDR3 length,CDR3 protein,CDR3 DNA
.,TRBJ2-7,.,TRBV20-1,11,CSASKLYEQYF,TGCAGTGCTAGTAAATTATACGAGCAGTACTTC
few,TRBJ1-5,.,TRBV27,21,CASSLSVPSGRGAGGNQPQHF,TGTGCCAGCAGTTTATCGGTTCCCTCAGGGAGGGGAGCTGGGGGCAATCAGCCCCAGCATTTT
.,TRBJ2-7,.,TRBV5-1,18,CASTLGLGGLPSSYEQYF,TGCGCCAGTACTCTTGGCCTCGGTGGACTGCCGAGCTCCTACGAGCAGTACTTC
few,TRBJ2-3,.,TRBV20-1,16,CSAPHRGLPKADTQYF,TGCAGTGCTCCGCATAGGGGCCTCCCCAAAGCTGATACGCAGTATTTT
few,TRBJ2-7,.,TRBV20-1,14,CSASFPGQGYEQYF,TGCAGTGCTAGTTTCCCAGGGCAGGGCTACGAGCAGTACTTC
few,TRBJ1-5,.,TRBV3-1,14,CASSPRQTNQPQHF,TGTGCCAGCAGCCCCCGACAGACGAATCAGCCCCAGCATTTT
.,TRBJ2-2,.,TRBV7-3,14,CASSLKGIAGELFF,TGTGCCAGCAGCTTAAAAGGGATTGCCGGGGAGCTGTTTTTT
few,TRBJ1-2,.,TRBV25-1,18,CASSGLGPGTEPNYGYTF,TGTGCCAGCAGTGGCCTAGGGCCGGGGACCGAACCTAACTATGGCTACACCTTC
.,TRBJ2-7,TRBD2,TRBV20-1,17,CCARETKSGRFSYEQYF,TGCTGTGCTAGAGAGACTAAAAGCGGGAGATTCTCCTACGAGCAGTACTTC
.,TRBJ2-2,TRBD2,TRBV27,17,CASSLGLAGGRTGELFF,TGTGCCAGCAGTTTGGGACTAGCGGGAGGAAGGACCGGGGAGCTGTTTTTT